Listed here are 30 T cell receptor beta chains from one sample, sequenced in a study of shared clonotypes between healthy human individuals. Terminally differentiated effector memory CD45RA+ cells were excluded by CCR7 positive selection of CD45RO-negative cells. Assay used: immunoSEQ multiplex PCR; TCRdb lists only in-frame clones, some missing. Of around 1.9 million clones listed, just under 95% were seen once; the top ten hold roughly 1.7%. Sample: naive CD8+ T cells from PBMCs. The receptor set was obtained from a man younger than 35 in good health. Some clones in this sample may be carry-over from other donors' samples.

This clone showed up just a few times. The chain employs TRBV7-9 and TRBJ2-1; D is ambiguous. CDR3 length: 14 amino acids. CDR1 is SEHNR and CDR2 is FQNEAQ in the germline V gene (reference sequence). V was pared by 1 base and J by 15 bases, with 19 bases between. In nucleotides, the CDR3 is TGTGCCAGCAGCTTAGAGGAGAGGCCGCGTGAGGTGTTCTTC. It codes for CASSLEERPREVFF.

The chain links TRBV7-9 to TRBJ2-1; 7 bases agree with TRBD1. CDR1 and CDR2 from the germline V gene are SEHNR and FQNEAQ (reference sequence). Trimming cost V 5 bases and J 6 bases; bases outside gene matches: 13. The CDR3 spans 16 residues. The CDR3 protein is CASSLPVTGSGNEQFF. The CDR3 DNA follows: TGTGCCAGCAGCCTGCCTGTGACAGGGAGCGGCAATGAGCAGTTCTTC.

The chain uses TRBV9 and TRBJ2-3, with TRBD2 matching over 11 bases. V dropped 0 bases and J dropped 6; count of bases not matched to a gene: 6. CDR1 is SGDLS, CDR2 YYNGEE, per germline. The CDR3 spans 16 residues. In nucleotides, the CDR3 is TGTGCCAGCAGCGTAGCTCTAGCGGGAGGAGGGGATACGCAGTATTTT. This gives the protein CASSVALAGGGDTQYF.

The chain employs TRBV27 and TRBJ2-7; D not resolved. The V gene lost 5 bases and the J gene lost 2 bases, with 16 bases spanning the gap. The V gene's germline CDR1 is MNHEY and CDR2 SMNVEV (reference sequence). The CDR3 loop spans 15 amino acids. The CDR3 DNA is TGTGCCAGCAGTATCCGACGAGCTGGACCCTACGAGCAGTACTTC. It specifies CASSIRRAGPYEQYF.

The gene calls are TRBV7-9 and TRBJ2-2, with D possibly matching TRBD1 (5 bases). This CDR3 spans 13 amino acids. V was cut by 3 bases and J by 15 bases, with 17 bases left in between. Germline-derived CDR1 and CDR2 are SEHNR and FQNEAQ (reference sequence). The CDR3 DNA sequence: TGTGCCAGCAGCTTGTCAGCAGAACAGGTGATGTTTTTT. Translation: CASSLSAEQVMFF.

The chain combines TRBV9 with TRBJ2-1; D tentatively reads TRBD1 or TRBD2 (6 bases each). V was cut by 0 bases and J by 12 bases, with 10 bases left in between. CDR1 SGDLS and CDR2 YYNGEE come from the germline V gene. This CDR3 spans 12 amino acids. CDR3 nucleotides: TGTGCCAGCAGCGTAGACAGGGAGGCGCAGTTCTTC. This codes for CASSVDREAQFF.

The chain links TRBV27 to TRBJ1-1, with D possibly being TRBD1 (5 bases). V was trimmed by 2 bases and J by 3 bases, leaving 10 bases between them. The CDR3 spans 14 residues. Germline assignment: CDR1 MNHEY and CDR2 SMNVEV (reference sequence). The CDR3, as DNA: TGTGCCAGCAGTTTAGCGATAGGGGACACTGAAGCTTTCTTT. This gives the protein CASSLAIGDTEAFF.

The rearrangement joins TRBV14 to TRBJ1-1, with a possible D match to TRBD1 (6 bases). Germline values: CDR1 SGHDN, CDR2 FVKESK. This CDR3 has 16 amino acids. V lost 2 bases and J 5 bases, leaving 18 bases between the germline ends. CDR3 amino acids: CASSQQGLGGRTEAFF. DNA of the CDR3: TGTGCCAGCAGCCAACAAGGGTTAGGGGGTAGGACTGAAGCTTTCTTT.

This chain uses TRBV5-6 with TRBJ1-2; 7 bases fit TRBD1. Germline loops: CDR1 SGHDT, CDR2 YYEEEE. V lost 4 bases to trimming and J lost 4 bases; unmatched junction nucleotides: 13. The length of the CDR3 is 16 residues. CDR3 DNA sequence: TGTGCCAGCAGCCCACAACATATGACAGGGCTCTATGGCTACACCTTC. Translated: CASSPQHMTGLYGYTF.

The genes are TRBV5-1 and TRBJ2-3; D is ambiguous. Trimming removed 0 bases from V and 4 bases from J, with 6 bases in between. The CDR3 covers 13 residues. Looked up from germline, CDR1 is SGHRS and CDR2 is YFSETQ. The chain's CDR3 is CASSLAPADTQYF. CDR3 DNA: TGCGCCAGCAGCTTGGCCCCGGCAGATACGCAGTATTTT.

This chain connects TRBV9 to TRBJ1-4; 8 bases line up with TRBD1. After removal of 3 bases from V and 6 bases from J, the junction contained 7 bases not matched to a gene. The CDR3 is 15 residues long. Germline values: CDR1 SGDLS, CDR2 YYNGEE. This CDR3 reads CASSGKDRADEKLFF. CDR3 DNA sequence: TGTGCCAGCAGCGGGAAGGACAGGGCAGATGAAAAACTGTTTTTT.

The chain uses TRBV5-4 and TRBJ2-7; 9 bases match TRBD2. The junction had 6 bases not matched to a gene; V was cut back by 0 bases and J by 2 bases. The CDR3 has 16 residues. Looked up from germline, CDR1 is SGHNT and CDR2 is YYREEE (reference sequence). Written as DNA, the CDR3 is TGTGCCAGCAGCTTGGCGACTAGCGGTACCGCCTACGAGCAGTACTTC. As protein: CASSLATSGTAYEQYF.

Comments on this clone: The same CDR3 also results from other DNA sequences found in this sample. This rearrangement joins TRBV9 to TRBJ1-3, with a weak D call TRBD1 (5 bases). The ends were cut back, 3 bases at V and 0 bases at J, with 7 bases in the middle. The V gene's germline CDR1 is SGDLS and CDR2 YYNGEE. The CDR3 has 14 residues. In nucleotides, the CDR3 is TGTGCCAGCAGCGGCCAGGGCTCTGGAAACACCATATATTTT. Residues: CASSGQGSGNTIYF.

The rearrangement uses TRBV9 and TRBJ2-1, with 11 bases that match TRBD2. The CDR3 runs to 15 residues. Looked up from germline, CDR1 is SGDLS and CDR2 is YYNGEE. The junction had 7 bases not matched to a gene; V was cut back by 3 bases and J by 8 bases. CDR3 in amino acids: CASSATSGRGDEQFF. The CDR3, as DNA: TGTGCCAGCAGCGCCACTAGCGGGAGAGGCGATGAGCAGTTCTTC.

This chain connects TRBV28 to TRBJ1-5; D may be TRBD1 (6 bases). Trimming stripped 7 bases from V and 1 base from J, with 17 bases between. This CDR3 has 16 amino acids. Germline V gene sequence: CDR1 MDHEN, CDR2 SYDVKM. CDR3 in amino acids: CASKIHRARSNQPQHF. In nucleotides, the CDR3 is TGTGCCAGCAAAATTCACAGGGCGAGAAGCAATCAGCCCCAGCATTTT.

As for this clone: The same CDR3 arises from other DNA sequences in this sample as well. The rearrangement uses TRBV25-1 and TRBJ2-7; D remains unclear. Trimming stripped 4 bases from V and 3 bases from J, with 4 bases between. This CDR3 is 11 amino acids long. The V gene's germline CDR1 is MGHDK and CDR2 SYGVNS. CDR3 coding DNA: TGTGCCAGCAGTGGAAACTACGAGCAGTACTTC. This sequence encodes CASSGNYEQYF.

This clone occurred once. This sequence joins TRBV15 and TRBJ2-3, with 8 bases that match TRBD1. CDR3 size: 14 residues. Germline V lookup: CDR1 LNHNV, CDR2 YYDKDF (reference sequence). The ends lost 3 bases at V and 1 base at J; junction bases unmatched: 0. CDR3 sequence: CATSRDRGTDTQYF. CDR3 sequence (DNA): TGTGCCACCAGCAGGGACAGGGGCACAGATACGCAGTATTTT.

The rearrangement joins TRBV19 to TRBJ1-4; no firm D call. Germline CDR1 LNHDA, CDR2 SQIVND (reference sequence). The CDR3 runs 15 residues. The germline V and J ends were trimmed by 1 base and 2 bases, with 8 bases remaining between them. In DNA form, the CDR3 reads TGTGCCAGTAGTATAGTGGGCGGCACTAATGAAAAACTGTTTTTT. It specifies CASSIVGGTNEKLFF. The variable domain in full, with the rest retrieved from reference TRBV19 and TRBJ1-4, is DGGITQSPKYLFRKEGQNVTLSCEQNLNHDAMYWYRQDPGQGLRLIYYSQIVNDFQKGDIAEGYSVSREKKESFPLTVTSAQKNPTAFYLCASSIVGGTNEKLFFGSGTQLSVL.

The chain recombines TRBV29-1 with TRBJ2-1, with TRBD2 as a possible D gene (6 bases). CDR1 is SQVTM, CDR2 ANQGSEA, per germline. This CDR3 contains 14 residues. The germline V and J ends were trimmed by 4 bases and 0 bases, with 10 bases remaining between them. The CDR3 sequence: CSVGLDSSYNEQFF. CDR3 DNA: TGCAGCGTTGGACTAGACAGCTCCTACAATGAGCAGTTCTTC.

This sequence joins TRBV19 and TRBJ2-7, with TRBD2 matching over 7 bases. The CDR3 consists of 15 residues. V trimming: 2 bases; J trimming: 4 bases; junction bases outside the gene matches: 8. Germline CDR1 is LNHDA and CDR2 is SQIVND (reference sequence). In DNA, the CDR3 is TGTGCCAGTAGTATATTCGGGGGGAATAATTACGAGCAGTACTTC. Protein: CASSIFGGNNYEQYF.

This sequence joins TRBV6-4 and TRBJ2-1; 8 bases match TRBD1. Germline lookup yields CDR1 MRHNA and CDR2 SNTAGT. The CDR3 runs 15 residues. With 2 bases clipped from V and 5 bases from J, the junction kept 5 bases outside the gene matches. The CDR3: CASSDLTGGHNEQFF. Written as DNA, the CDR3 is TGTGCCAGCAGTGACCTTACAGGGGGACACAATGAGCAGTTCTTC.

In nucleotides, the CDR3 is TGTGCCAGCAGCTCTGGAACAGGGCCCTATGGCTACACCTTC. This translates into CASSSGTGPYGYTF. The chain links TRBV5-6 to TRBJ1-2; D is possibly TRBD1 (6 bases). Germline V lookup: CDR1 SGHDT, CDR2 YYEEEE. This CDR3 comprises 14 residues. Trimming left V 3 bases short and J 4 bases short, with 13 bases between.

The rearrangement joins TRBV30 to TRBJ2-7; 10 bases are shared with TRBD1. V lost 4 bases to trimming and J lost 1 base; unmatched junction nucleotides: 1. Germline V CDR1 and CDR2: GTSNPN, SVGIG (reference sequence). The CDR3 spans 13 residues. The CDR3 DNA is TGTGCCTGGACGGGACAGGGGTCCTACGAGCAGTACTTC. This sequence encodes CAWTGQGSYEQYF. The full variable domain, rest sourced from reference TRBV30 and TRBJ2-7, is SQTIHQWPATLVQPVGSPLSLECTVEGTSNPNLYWYRQAAGRGLQLLFYSVGIGQISSEVPQNLSASRPQDRQFILSSKKLLLSDSGFYLCAWTGQGSYEQYFGPGTRLTVT.

This chain joins TRBV6-5 and TRBJ2-7; perhaps TRBD1 as D (6 bases). V was cut by 4 bases and J by 3 bases, with 16 bases left in between. Germline CDR1 is MNHEY and CDR2 is SVGAGI. The CDR3 is 15 residues long. CDR3 coding DNA: TGTGCCAGCAGTTTCAAGGAGACAGGAGACTACGAGCAGTACTTC. Encoded protein: CASSFKETGDYEQYF.

As to this clone: The same CDR3 is also encoded by other DNA sequences in this sample. The chain is built from TRBV7-3 and TRBJ1-1, with TRBD1 matching over 7 bases. CDR3 length: 15 amino acids. Trimming cost V 0 bases and J 5 bases; bases outside gene matches: 6. CDR1 and CDR2 from the germline V gene are SGHTA and FQGTGA. The CDR3 DNA is TGTGCCAGCAGCTTAACGCACAGGGGTGGAACTGAAGCTTTCTTT. As protein: CASSLTHRGGTEAFF.

This chain connects TRBV5-1 to TRBJ2-3; TRBD2 is a possible D gene (5 bases). Germline CDR1 is SGHRS and CDR2 is YFSETQ. Trimming left V 6 bases short and J 2 bases short, with 13 bases between. This CDR3 comprises 14 residues. CDR3 sequence: CASMLERYTDTQYF. CDR3 sequence (DNA): TGCGCCAGCATGCTGGAGCGGTACACAGATACGCAGTATTTT. Using reference TRBV5-1 and TRBJ2-3 for the parts outside the CDR3, the full variable domain is KAGVTQTPRYLIKTRGQQVTLSCSPISGHRSVSWYQQTPGQGLQFLFEYFSETQRNKGNFPGRFSGRQFSNSRSEMNVSTLELGDSALYLCASMLERYTDTQYFGPGTRLTVL.

This rearrangement joins TRBV6-4 to TRBJ2-7; D might be TRBD2 (6 bases). Germline V gene data show CDR1 as MRHNA and CDR2 as SNTAGT. Trimming stripped 9 bases from V and 6 bases from J, with 18 bases between. CDR3 length: 13 amino acids. This CDR3 is CASQVEGVAEQYF. CDR3 coding DNA: TGTGCCAGTCAAGTGGAGGGCGTGGCCGAGCAGTACTTC.

The V call is TRBV5-1, the J call TRBJ1-3; maybe TRBD1 (5 bases). Germline V gene data show CDR1 as SGHRS and CDR2 as YFSETQ. This CDR3 comprises 17 residues. The germline V and J ends were trimmed by 4 bases and 0 bases, with 17 bases remaining between them. DNA for the CDR3: TGCGCCAGCAGCGTCGGTCCCAGGGACTCCTCTGGAAACACCATATATTTT. This codes for CASSVGPRDSSGNTIYF.

This chain joins TRBV5-6 and TRBJ2-7, with a possible D match to TRBD2 (5 bases). V lost 3 bases and J 0 bases, leaving 10 bases between the germline ends. Germline-derived CDR1 and CDR2 are SGHDT and YYEEEE. This CDR3 comprises 14 residues. For the CDR3, the DNA is TGTGCCAGCAGCTCTAGAGGGCCCTCCTACGAGCAGTACTTC. Translation: CASSSRGPSYEQYF.

Comment on this clone: In the same sample, other DNA sequences code for this CDR3. The rearrangement uses TRBV27 and TRBJ1-4; weak D call: TRBD1 (5 bases). The length of the CDR3 is 13 residues. The germline gives CDR1 MNHEY, CDR2 SMNVEV (reference sequence). V was trimmed by 6 bases and J by 8 bases, leaving 13 bases between them. CDR3: CASSLLGGEKLFF. CDR3 nucleotides: TGTGCCAGCAGCCTCCTGGGGGGGGAAAAACTGTTTTTT.